This T cell receptor beta chain was recorded in a study of cytomegalovirus exposure and HLA in healthy donors. Study-level information: Genotyping of 400 or so donors showed that 80% to 90% belonged to the Caucasian-associated ancestry cluster.

The study ran its PCR with 60 Vbeta and 13 Jbeta primers. Per the study methods: Some 80 million unique TCR beta chains, roughly 10 million shared, were counted in a later analysis. Sequenced by immunoSEQ multiplex PCR; TCRdb stores in-frame clones only, minus some. V and J calls and clone size are copied from that table; D and trimming were computed from the DNA. Of approximately 99,000 clones in the sample, about four fifths were seen once. With 4 bases removed from V and 2 bases from J, the gap between germline ends came to 15 bases. The CDR3 is 15 residues long. CDR1 is LNHDA and CDR2 is SQIVND in the germline V gene (reference sequence).

The V and J genes are TRBV19 and TRBJ2-7; D perhaps matches TRBD1 (6 bases). The TCR originated in a man aged 40-50 years in good health and CMV-seropositive. The sample comprised PBMCs. The DNA for the CDR3 is TGTGCCAGTAGTAGGGCAGGGGATGGGGCCTACGAGCAGTACTTC. Protein sequence: CASSRAGDGAYEQYF.